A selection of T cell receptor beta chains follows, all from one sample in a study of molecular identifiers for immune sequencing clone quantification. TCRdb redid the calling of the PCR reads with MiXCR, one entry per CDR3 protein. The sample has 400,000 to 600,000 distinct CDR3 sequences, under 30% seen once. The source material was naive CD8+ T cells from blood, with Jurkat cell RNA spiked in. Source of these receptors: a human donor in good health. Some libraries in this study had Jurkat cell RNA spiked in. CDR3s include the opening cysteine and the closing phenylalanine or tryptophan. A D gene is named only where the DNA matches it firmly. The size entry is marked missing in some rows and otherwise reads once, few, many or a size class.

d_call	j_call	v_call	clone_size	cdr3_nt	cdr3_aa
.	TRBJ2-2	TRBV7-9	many	TGTGCCAGCAGCGGATACACCGGGGAGCTGTTTTTT	CASSGYTGELFF
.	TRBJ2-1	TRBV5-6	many	TGTGCCAGCAGCGCCTTACTAGTATCCGAGCAGTTCTTC	CASSALLVSEQFF
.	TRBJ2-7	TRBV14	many	TGTGCCAGCAGCCAAGGTCACCCATACGAGCAGTACTTC	CASSQGHPYEQYF
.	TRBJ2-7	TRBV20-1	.	TGCAGTGCTAGACCTCCGGGTCCGGAGGGCTACGAGCAGTACTTC	CSARPPGPEGYEQYF
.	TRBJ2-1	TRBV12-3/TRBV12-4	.	TGTGCCAGCAAAGAACTATACAATGAGCAGTTCTTC	CASKELYNEQFF
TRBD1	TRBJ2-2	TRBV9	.	TGTGCCAGCAGCGTCCCAAGGGACAGAGGGTCTACCCGGGAGCTGTTTTTT	CASSVPRDRGSTRELFF
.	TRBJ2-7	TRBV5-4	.	TGTGCCAGCAGCTTCCGGGGCAAGGCCTACGAGCAGTACTTC	CASSFRGKAYEQYF
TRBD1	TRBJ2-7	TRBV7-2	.	TGTGCCAGCAGCTCAACAGGGGTTGCGGAGTGGGAGCAGTACTTC	CASSSTGVAEWEQYF
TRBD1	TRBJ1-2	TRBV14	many	TGTGCCAGCAGCCCCATGGCGGACAGGAGCGGCTACACCTTC	CASSPMADRSGYTF
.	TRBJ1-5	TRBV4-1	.	TGCGCCAGCAGCCAACCCGCCAGGGGAGGCCGCAATCAGCCCCCGCATTTT	CASSQPARGGRNQPPHF
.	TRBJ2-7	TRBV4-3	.	TGCGCCAGCAGCCCCCCGCGGGGGCCACCCTACGAGCAGTACTTC	CASSPPRGPPYEQYF
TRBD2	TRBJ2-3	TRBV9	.	TGTGCCAGCAGCGTAGCCGGGGGGACTAGCGCGTATACGCAGTATTTT	CASSVAGGTSAYTQYF
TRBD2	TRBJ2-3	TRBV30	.	TGTGCCTGGAGTGCGAGTGAGCGGGAGTGGGTCACAGATACGCAGTATTTT	CAWSASEREWVTDTQYF
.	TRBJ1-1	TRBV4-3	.	TGCGCCAGCAGCCAAATGGGACCCGAGAACACTGAAGCTTTCTTT	CASSQMGPENTEAFF
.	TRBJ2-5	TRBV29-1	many	TGCAGCCACGCCCGGGACTTACAAGAGACCCAGTACTTC	CSHARDLQETQYF
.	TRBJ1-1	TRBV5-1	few	TGCGCCAGCAGCGGATACCCAGAGATGAACACTGAAGCTTTCTTT	CASSGYPEMNTEAFF
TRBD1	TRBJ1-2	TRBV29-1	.	TGCAGCGTTGAAGGGACAGGCGGCTACACCTTC	CSVEGTGGYTF
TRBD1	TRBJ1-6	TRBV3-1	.	TGTGCCAGCAGCCACTTCACCCGGGACAGGTATAATTCACCCCTCCACTTT	CASSHFTRDRYNSPLHF
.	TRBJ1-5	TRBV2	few	TGTGCCAGCAGCCAGGGGTACGGTAGCAATCAGCCCCAGCATTTT	CASSQGYGSNQPQHF
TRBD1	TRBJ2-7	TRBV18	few	TGTGCCAGCTCACAAGAGAGAGGGACAGGGGATTACGAGCAGTACTTC	CASSQERGTGDYEQYF
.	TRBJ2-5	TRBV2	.	TGTGCCACAAACCAACCAGTTGGAGGGAAGGGGAGAGAGGCCCAGTACTTC	CATNQPVGGKGREAQYF
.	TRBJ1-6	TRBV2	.	TGTGCCAGCAGATGGACAGCTTCCAATTCACCCCTCCACTTT	CASRWTASNSPLHF
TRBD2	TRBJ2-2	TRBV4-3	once	TGCGCCAGCAGCCAAGATCGCCGGGGGGGACTCACCGGGGAGCTGTTTTTT	CASSQDRRGGLTGELFF
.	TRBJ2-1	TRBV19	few	TGTGCCAGTAGTATCGGAGGTGAGCAGTTCTTC	CASSIGGEQFF
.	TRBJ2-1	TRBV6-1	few	TGTGCCAGCAGTGAAAAAAAATCTTCACGCCTCAATGAGCAGTTCTTC	CASSEKKSSRLNEQFF
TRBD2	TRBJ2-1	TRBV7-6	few	TGTGCCAGCAGCTTAGATATTAGCGGGGGGGCCGTAAATGAGCAGTTCTTC	CASSLDISGGAVNEQFF
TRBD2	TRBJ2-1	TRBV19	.	TGTGCCAGTAGTAGGGGAGGGAGCTCCTACAATGAGCAGTTCTTC	CASSRGGSSYNEQFF
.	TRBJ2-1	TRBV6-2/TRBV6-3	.	TGTGCCAGTACGATCGGGGGTGCTGAGCAGTTCTTC	CASTIGGAEQFF
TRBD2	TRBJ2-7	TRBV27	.	TGTGCCAGCAGCGAACTAGCGGGAGTATCCTACGAGCAGTACTTC	CASSELAGVSYEQYF
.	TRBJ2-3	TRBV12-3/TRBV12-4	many	TGTGCCAGCAGTTCCCTGAGGGGAGGCACAGATACGCAGTATTTT	CASSSLRGGTDTQYF
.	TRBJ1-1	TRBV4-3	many	TGCGCCAGCAGCCAAGAGGTGTCGGGGTACACTGAAGCTTTCTTT	CASSQEVSGYTEAFF
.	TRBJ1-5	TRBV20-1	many	TGCAGTGCTCCCGACAGAAATAGCAATCAGCCCCAGCATTTT	CSAPDRNSNQPQHF
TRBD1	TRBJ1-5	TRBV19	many	TGTGCCAGTAGTACAGGACACAGGGGGCATCAGCCCCAGCATTTT	CASSTGHRGHQPQHF
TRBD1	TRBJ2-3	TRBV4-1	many	TGCGCCAGCAGCCTTTCAGGACAGGGGCTCACAGATACGCAGTATTTT	CASSLSGQGLTDTQYF
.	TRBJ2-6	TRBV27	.	TGTGCCAGCAGTTTGATCGGGGTCTATGGGGCCAACGTCCTGACTTTC	CASSLIGVYGANVLTF
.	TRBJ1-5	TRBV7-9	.	TGTGCCAGCAGCTTAGGTGGGGGGCCGAGCAATCAGCCCCAGCATTTT	CASSLGGGPSNQPQHF
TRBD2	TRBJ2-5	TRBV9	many	TGTGCCAGCAGCGGTCCCGGGACTAGCTATGTACCCCAGTACTTC	CASSGPGTSYVPQYF
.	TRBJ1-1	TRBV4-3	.	TGCGCCAGCAGCCCCAATCTGGGGGAAGTATCCGAAGCTCTCTTT	CASSPNLGEVSEALF
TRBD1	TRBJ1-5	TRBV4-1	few	TGCGCCAGCAGCCAAGAGGGACAGGTTAATCAGCCCCAGCATTTT	CASSQEGQVNQPQHF
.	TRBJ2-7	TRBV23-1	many	TGCGCCAGCAGTCCTGCCAGGTCTAGGAAATCCTACGAGCAGTACTTC	CASSPARSRKSYEQYF
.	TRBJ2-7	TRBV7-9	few	TGTGCCAGCAGCCCCTTACAGGAGCAGTACTTC	CASSPLQEQYF
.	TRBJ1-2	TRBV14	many	TGTGCCAGCAGCCACCAGGGGTCTAACTATGGCTACACCTTC	CASSHQGSNYGYTF
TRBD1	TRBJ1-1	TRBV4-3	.	TGCGCCAGCAGCCAAGAGCAGGGGGTTTTGAACACTGAAGCTTTCTTT	CASSQEQGVLNTEAFF
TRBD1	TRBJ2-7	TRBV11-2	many	TGTGCCAGCAGCCCCTGGGACAGCTACGAGCAGTACTTC	CASSPWDSYEQYF
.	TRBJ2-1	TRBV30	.	TGTGCCTGGAGTGTAGTTTGGGAGCAGTTCTTC	CAWSVVWEQFF
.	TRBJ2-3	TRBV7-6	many	TGTGCCAGCAGCCCCCTGTCGGCCGGGGGGCAGTATTTT	CASSPLSAGGQYF
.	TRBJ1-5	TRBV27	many	TGTGCCAGCAGTTTAGTAGGGTTCGATCAGCCCCAGCATTTT	CASSLVGFDQPQHF
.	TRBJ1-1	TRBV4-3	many	TGCGCCAGCAGCCCATGGTCGAACACTGAAGCTTTCTTT	CASSPWSNTEAFF
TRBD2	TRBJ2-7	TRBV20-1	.	TGCAGTGCTAGGAAACTAGCGGGAGAGGGGCCCTACGAGCAGTACTTC	CSARKLAGEGPYEQYF
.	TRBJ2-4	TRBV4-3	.	TGCGCCAACAGCCAAGATTACGGATCTCTAGCCAAAAACATTCAGTACTTC	CANSQDYGSLAKNIQYF
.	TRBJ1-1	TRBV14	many	TGTGCCAGCAGCCAAGGTCTTGAAGCTTTCTTT	CASSQGLEAFF
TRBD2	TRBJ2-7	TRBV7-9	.	TGTGCCAGCAGCCCCGGGACTAGCATAAACTACGAGCAGTACTTC	CASSPGTSINYEQYF
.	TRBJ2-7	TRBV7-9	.	TGTGCCAGCAGCTTAGCGAACCGCTCGGTATGGGAGCAGTACTTC	CASSLANRSVWEQYF
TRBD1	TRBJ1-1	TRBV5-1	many	TGCGCCAGCAGCCGGGGACAGGGGGCTGAAGCTTTCTTT	CASSRGQGAEAFF
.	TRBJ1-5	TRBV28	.	TGTGCCAGCAGTTTAGGGGCGGGGACTCAGCCCCAGCATTTT	CASSLGAGTQPQHF